Shown below are 9 T cell receptor beta chains from a single sample sequenced in a study of blood T cell repertoires in COVID-19. TCRdb keeps only in-frame clones here, not all; method: immunoSEQ multiplex PCR. Of roughly 300,000 clones listed, over 75% were seen once; the top ten hold about 1.1%. Sequencing was done on a sample of PBMCs or T cells enriched from blood (not recorded which). The receptors here all came from a woman aged 30 to 39 who had recovered from COVID-19.

The CDR3 region has the DNA TGTGCCAGCAGCTATCTAGGAATAACCTCTCATCGAAACACCATATATTTT. It codes for CASSYLGITSHRNTIYF. The V and J genes are TRBV28 and TRBJ1-3; D unresolved. Germline CDR1 is MDHEN and CDR2 is SYDVKM. The CDR3 runs 17 residues. V lost 6 bases and J lost 5, with 23 bases in between.

For the CDR3, the DNA is TGTGCCAGCAGTAGGGGGACTAGCGGGTACTACGAGCAGTACTTC. Its translation is CASSRGTSGYYEQYF. The chain carries TRBV28 and TRBJ2-7; 12 bases are shared with TRBD2. Germline V CDR1 and CDR2: MDHEN, SYDVKM. V dropped 5 bases and J dropped 3; count of bases not matched to a gene: 5. The CDR3 extends over 15 amino acids.

The chain links TRBV11-2 to TRBJ1-5, with 7 bases lining up with TRBD1. CDR3 size: 15 residues. With V trimmed by 5 bases and J by 4 bases, 8 bases remained unmatched. Germline V gives CDR1 SGHAT, CDR2 FQNNGV. DNA of the CDR3: TGTGCCAGCAGCCCGATACAGACAGGGAATCAGCCCCAGCATTTT. This codes for CASSPIQTGNQPQHF. Supplemented by reference TRBV11-2 and TRBJ1-5, the full variable domain reads EAGVAQSPRYKIIEKRQSVAFWCNPISGHATLYWYQQILGQGPKLLIQFQNNGVVDDSQLPKDRFSAERLKGVDSTLKIQPAKLEDSAVYLCASSPIQTGNQPQHFGDGTRLSIL.

The CDR3 spells CASSVETLAGSSTDTQYF. CDR3 sequence (DNA): TGTGCCAGCAGCGTAGAGACCTTAGCGGGGTCTAGCACAGATACGCAGTATTTT. The chain combines TRBV9 with TRBJ2-3, with 8 positions matching TRBD2. Unmatched junction bases numbered 9, after V lost 0 bases and J lost 0 bases. The CDR3 runs to 18 residues. CDR1 and CDR2 from the germline V gene are SGDLS and YYNGEE.

The V call is TRBV2, the J call TRBJ2-7; a possible D gene is TRBD1 (5 bases). This CDR3 spans 12 amino acids. The germline V gene encodes CDR1 SNHLY and CDR2 FYNNEI. V was cut by 5 bases and J by 3 bases, with 8 bases left in between. CDR3 coding DNA: TGTGCCAGCAGTCCCCAGGGCTACGAGCAGTACTTC. Its translation: CASSPQGYEQYF.

The chain has TRBV24-1 and TRBJ2-1, with 10 bases that match TRBD1. J was trimmed by 6 bases and V by 11 bases; bases with no gene match: 12. The V gene's germline CDR1 is KGHDR and CDR2 SFDVKD. The CDR3 length is 15 residues. DNA for the CDR3: TGTGCCATCGGGACACCGGGACAGGGGTCCAATGAGCAGTTCTTC. This gives the protein CAIGTPGQGSNEQFF.

As DNA, the CDR3 is TGTGCCAGCAGCACCTCGTCTTCCGGGACAGCGAACACTGAAGCTTTCTTT. Protein: CASSTSSSGTANTEAFF. The rearrangement joins TRBV7-3 to TRBJ1-1, with 7 bases identical to TRBD1. Germline V gives CDR1 SGHTA, CDR2 FQGTGA. J lost 1 base, V lost 5 bases, and 13 bases had no gene match. The CDR3 contains 17 residues.

The chain employs TRBV28 and TRBJ1-2; D is possibly TRBD1 (5 bases). CDR1 and CDR2 (germline): MDHEN, SYDVKM. Trimming left V 3 bases short and J 0 bases short, with 8 bases between. The CDR3 runs 14 residues. CDR3 amino acids: CASSFQTANYGYTF. The CDR3 coding sequence is TGTGCCAGCAGTTTCCAGACAGCTAACTATGGCTACACCTTC.

V gene TRBV4-3 combines with J gene TRBJ2-2; TRBD2 agrees at 10 bases. The CDR3 is made up of 19 amino acids. V gave up 1 base and J gave up 3 bases; unmatched junction bases: 11. Germline CDR1 and CDR2: LGHNA and YSLEER. The CDR3 protein is CASSQVVLAGDQDTGELFF. CDR3 nucleotide sequence: TGCGCCAGCAGCCAAGTCGTTCTAGCGGGAGATCAAGACACCGGGGAGCTGTTTTTT.